This T cell receptor beta chain emerged from a study of beta chain features in type 1 diabetes. Study results and limitations: Insertions were fewer and deletions more numerous at VDJ junctions in type 1 diabetes patients. Shorter templates may be favored by PCR, equally so in patients and controls. Researchers reported that naive, central memory and Treg TCRB repertoires appeared more similar in patients than in healthy donors. In all four CD4+ subsets, TCRB CDR3 length was significantly, moderately reduced in type 1 diabetes.

This clone was counted a few times. Its antigen remains unknown. The authors reverse transcribed all of the isolated RNA, so sequencing captured expressed TCRB transcripts. The data were produced by immunoSEQ multiplex PCR, yet TCRdb's version contains in-frame clones alone and is incomplete. The data contain some 250,000 clones, approximately 11% of them seen just once; the ten biggest clones take up roughly 0.017%. Using CD45RO/CCR7/CD25/CD127/CD95/CD27, CD4+ naive, central memory, regulatory and stem cell-like memory cells were sorted. The CDR3 contains 12 residues. CDR1 SQVTM and CDR2 ANQGSEA come from the germline V gene. The V segment lost 3 bases and the J segment 5 bases; nucleotides outside the gene matches: 2.

Input material: naive CD4+ T cells from blood. The source is a man aged 25 to 45 with type 1 diabetes. V gene TRBV29-1 combines with J gene TRBJ2-5, with TRBD2 matching 8 bases. The CDR3 loop is CSVDSGDETQYF. The CDR3 bases are TGCAGCGTTGATAGCGGGGATGAGACCCAGTACTTC.